Detailed here is one T cell receptor beta chain. This clonotype was counted at least ten times. Its antigen remains undetermined. Within one base of it there is no much larger clone, and no base qualities were kept. V is pared back by 6 bases and J by 5 bases, with 7 bases lying between the germline termini. Including the terminal cysteine and phenylalanine, the CDR3 comprises 12 residues. Only the CDR3 DNA is retained, 36 bases long and in frame from the first base. This entry comes from a study of T-cell reconstitution after alpha-beta-depleted transplantation in children (dated by TCRdb to about 2016). Background for the entire study: The study quantitatively tracked T-cell immune reconstitution after TCRalphabeta/CD19-depleted allogeneic hematopoietic cell transplantation in children using TCR repertoire profiling.

The library was produced with PCR. TCRdb records Illumina HiSeq 2500 as the sequencer. Molecular barcoding was employed in the preparation of TCR libraries, with unique molecular identifiers being used to normalize TCRbeta repertoire quantification. TCRdb cleaned the public reads at Q25 with fastp, built clones with MiXCR and kept in-frame beta chains. Each entry merges the rows of one CDR3 protein and shows their most common DNA and genes. This sample is represented by 450,000 to 600,000 distinct CDR3 sequences; about 16% of them were singletons. In total, the top ten clones hold around 3.3% of the sample.

This sample comprised PBMCs from the stem cell graft donor, obtained from the stem cell graft. The sequence was collected from a human donor who donated a stem cell graft to a child with acute lymphoblastic leukemia. In this chain, TRBV12-3 or TRBV12-4 is recombined with TRBJ2-2; the D gene remains uncertain. The CDR3 region has the sequence CASSPITGELFF. The DNA reads TGTGCCAGCAGCCCTATAACCGGGGAGCTGTTTTTT.